A single sample gave rise to the 9 T cell receptor beta chains below, sequenced in a study of response to subunit inactivated influenza vaccine. MiXCR, applied by TCRdb to the RT-PCR reads, yields one record per CDR3 protein. Of just over 300,000 distinct CDR3 sequences listed, about 20% are singletons. The sample in question was PBMCs from blood, obtained about 20 months after vaccination. All receptors come from a man between 50 and 75 years old who received an inactivated influenza vaccine.

This clonotype showed up many times. The chain employs TRBV7-2 and TRBJ1-6; no clear D. V was shortened by 3 bases and J by 9 bases, with 6 bases between the two germline ends. CDR3 length: 12 amino acids. Germline V CDR1 and CDR2: SGHTA, FQGNSA. The CDR3 is CASSFQTSPLHF. The CDR3 DNA reads TGTGCCAGCAGCTTTCAGACTTCACCCCTCCACTTT.

The rearrangement links TRBV20-1 to TRBJ1-6, with 7 nucleotides matching TRBD1. CDR1 is DFQATT and CDR2 is SNEGSKA in the germline V gene (reference sequence). There are 13 residues in the CDR3. After removal of 2 bases from V and 7 bases from J, the junction contained 2 bases not matched to a gene. This CDR3 is CSARTGVNSPLHF. The CDR3 DNA follows: TGCAGTGCTAGAACAGGGGTCAATTCACCCCTCCACTTT.

The chain couples TRBV5-1 to TRBJ2-2; the D gene could be TRBD1 or TRBD2 (5 bases each). V lost 2 bases to trimming and J lost 1 base, with 15 bases between them. The CDR3 sequence is 17 residues long. Germline V gene sequence: CDR1 SGHRS, CDR2 YFSETQ. The CDR3 bases are TGCGCCAGCAGCTTCATCGGACGGGGCCAGAACACCGGGGAGCTGTTTTTT. Translation: CASSFIGRGQNTGELFF.

This clonotype showed up many times. The genes are TRBV11-2 and TRBJ1-2; TRBD1 matches at 10 bases. There are 15 residues in the CDR3. V was clipped by 1 base and J by 6 bases; unmatched bases: 5. Germline CDR1 is SGHAT and CDR2 is FQNNGV. The CDR3 is CASSLGDRGVDGYTF. DNA of the CDR3: TGTGCCAGCAGCTTAGGGGACAGGGGAGTTGATGGCTACACCTTC.

This clonotype was seen many times. The chain has TRBV6-4 and TRBJ1-5, with a possible D match to TRBD1 (5 bases). V dropped 5 bases and J dropped 5 bases, with 19 bases sitting between them. Germline CDR1 MRHNA, CDR2 SNTAGT. The CDR3 is 16 amino acids. CDR3 sequence reads: CASSNLRDYGHQPQHF. In DNA, the CDR3 is TGTGCCAGCAGTAATTTGCGGGACTACGGGCATCAGCCCCAGCATTTT.

V usage is TRBV7-9 and J usage is TRBJ1-3; no clear D. The CDR3 has 15 residues. Trimming left V 5 bases short and J 1 base short, with 12 bases between. The germline V gene encodes CDR1 SEHNR and CDR2 FQNEAQ (reference sequence). CDR3 sequence (DNA): TGTGCCAGCAGCCAAAGTCATGGGTCTGGAAACACCATATATTTT. It encodes CASSQSHGSGNTIYF.

The sample holds a few counts of this clonotype. This rearrangement joins TRBV20-1 to TRBJ1-2, with TRBD1 identical over 10 bases. The CDR3 totals 14 residues. With V trimmed by 0 bases and J by 8 bases, 6 bases remained unmatched. From germline, CDR1 is DFQATT and CDR2 SNEGSKA (reference sequence). CDR3 loop: CSARDGGTGEGYTF. DNA of the CDR3: TGCAGTGCTAGAGATGGCGGGACAGGGGAGGGCTACACCTTC.

This clonotype was seen only a few times. J is TRBJ1-1 and V is TRBV4-2; possibly TRBD1 for D (6 bases). V was clipped by 3 bases and J by 0 bases, with 8 bases between them. The CDR3 contains 14 residues. Germline V gene sequence: CDR1 LGHNA, CDR2 YNFKEQ. The CDR3 spells CASSHDRMNTEAFF. The CDR3 bases are TGTGCCAGCAGCCATGACAGGATGAACACTGAAGCTTTCTTT.

The rearrangement joins TRBV4-1 to TRBJ1-4; no definite D call. CDR1 and CDR2 from the germline V gene are MGHRA and YSYEKL. V lost 2 bases to trimming and J lost 7 bases, with 8 bases between them. The CDR3 length is 13 residues. The CDR3 DNA is TGCGCCAGCAGCCAATTCATTTTTGAAAAACTGTTTTTT. Translated: CASSQFIFEKLFF.